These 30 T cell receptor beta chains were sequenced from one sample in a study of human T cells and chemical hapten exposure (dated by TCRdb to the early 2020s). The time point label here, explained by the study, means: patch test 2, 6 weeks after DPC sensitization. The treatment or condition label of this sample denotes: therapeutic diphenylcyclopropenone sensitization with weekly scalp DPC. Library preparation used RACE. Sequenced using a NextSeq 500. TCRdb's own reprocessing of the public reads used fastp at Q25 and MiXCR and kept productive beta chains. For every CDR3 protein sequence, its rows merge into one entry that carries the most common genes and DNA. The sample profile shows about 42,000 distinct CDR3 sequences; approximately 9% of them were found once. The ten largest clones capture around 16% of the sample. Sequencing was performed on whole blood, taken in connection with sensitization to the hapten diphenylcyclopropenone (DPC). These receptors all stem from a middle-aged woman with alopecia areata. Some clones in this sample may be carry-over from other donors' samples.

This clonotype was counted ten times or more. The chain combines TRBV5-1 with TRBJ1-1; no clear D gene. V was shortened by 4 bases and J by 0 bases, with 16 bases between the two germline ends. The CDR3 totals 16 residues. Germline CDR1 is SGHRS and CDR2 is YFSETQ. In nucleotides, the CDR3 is TGCGCCAGCAGCCCCCTTCACCCGGGAATGAACACTGAAGCTTTCTTT. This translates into CASSPLHPGMNTEAFF. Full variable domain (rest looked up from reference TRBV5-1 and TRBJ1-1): KAGVTQTPRYLIKTRGQQVTLSCSPISGHRSVSWYQQTPGQGLQFLFEYFSETQRNKGNFPGRFSGRQFSNSRSEMNVSTLELGDSALYLCASSPLHPGMNTEAFFGQGTRLTVV.

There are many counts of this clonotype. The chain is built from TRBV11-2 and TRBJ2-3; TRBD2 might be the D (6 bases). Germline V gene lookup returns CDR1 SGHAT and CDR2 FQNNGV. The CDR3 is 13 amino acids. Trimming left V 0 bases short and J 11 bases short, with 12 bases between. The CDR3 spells CASSLDPGTVQYF. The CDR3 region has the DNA TGTGCCAGCAGCTTAGATCCCGGGACTGTGCAGTATTTT.

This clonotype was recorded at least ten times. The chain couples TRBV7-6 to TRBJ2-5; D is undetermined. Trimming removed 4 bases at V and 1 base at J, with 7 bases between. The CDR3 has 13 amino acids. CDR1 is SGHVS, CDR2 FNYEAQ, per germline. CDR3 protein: CASSYGRQETQYF. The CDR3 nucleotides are TGTGCCAGCAGCTACGGCCGCCAAGAGACCCAGTACTTC.

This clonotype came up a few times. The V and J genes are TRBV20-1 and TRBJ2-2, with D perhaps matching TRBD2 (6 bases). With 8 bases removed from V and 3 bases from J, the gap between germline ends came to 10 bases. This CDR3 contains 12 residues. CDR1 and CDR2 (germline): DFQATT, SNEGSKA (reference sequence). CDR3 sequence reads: CSIPGDTGELFF. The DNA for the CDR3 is TGCAGTATACCGGGGGACACCGGGGAGCTGTTTTTT.

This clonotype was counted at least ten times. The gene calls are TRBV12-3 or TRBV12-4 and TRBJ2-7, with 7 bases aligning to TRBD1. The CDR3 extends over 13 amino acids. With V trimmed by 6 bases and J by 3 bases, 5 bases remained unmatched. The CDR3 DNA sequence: TGTGCCAGCAGCACAGGGGTTTTCTACGAGCAGTACTTC. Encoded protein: CASSTGVFYEQYF.

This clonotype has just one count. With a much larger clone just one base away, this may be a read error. The CDR3 DNA reads as TGTGCCAGCTGCCTAGTGGGAGGGACAATGAGCGAAAAACTGTTTTTT. This sequence encodes CASCLVGGTMSEKLFF. The chain links TRBV7-8 to TRBJ1-4, with D possibly being TRBD1 (6 bases). The CDR3 length is 16 residues. The germline V gene encodes CDR1 SGHVS and CDR2 FQNEAQ. The ends were cut back, 8 bases at V and 8 bases at J, with 24 bases in the middle.

CDR3 nucleotides: TGTGCCAGCAGTGAGGTGGTAGCTTTCTTT. This translates into CASSEVVAFF. This chain uses TRBV2 with TRBJ1-1, with D hard to call. V gave up 3 bases and J gave up 10 bases, with 6 bases separating them. CDR1 SNHLY and CDR2 FYNNEI come from the germline V gene. The CDR3 is made up of 10 amino acids.

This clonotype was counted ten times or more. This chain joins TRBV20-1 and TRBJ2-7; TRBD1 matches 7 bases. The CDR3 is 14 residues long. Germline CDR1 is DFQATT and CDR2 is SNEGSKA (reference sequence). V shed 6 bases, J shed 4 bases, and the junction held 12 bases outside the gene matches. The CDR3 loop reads CSAQSRQGDYEQYF. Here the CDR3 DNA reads TGCAGTGCCCAGTCGAGACAGGGCGATTACGAGCAGTACTTC.

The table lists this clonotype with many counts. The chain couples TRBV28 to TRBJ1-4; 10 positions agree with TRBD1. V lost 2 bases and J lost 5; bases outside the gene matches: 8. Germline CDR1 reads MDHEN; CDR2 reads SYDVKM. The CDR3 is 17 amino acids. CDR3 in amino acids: CASSLRGTGVNNEKLFF. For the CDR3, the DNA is TGTGCCAGCAGTTTACGAGGGACAGGGGTTAACAATGAAAAACTGTTTTTT.

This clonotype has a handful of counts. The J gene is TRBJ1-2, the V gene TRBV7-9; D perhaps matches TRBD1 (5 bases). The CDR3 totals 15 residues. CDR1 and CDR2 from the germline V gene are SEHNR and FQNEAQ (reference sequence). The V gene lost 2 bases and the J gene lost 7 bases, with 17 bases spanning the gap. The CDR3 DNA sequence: TGTGCCAGCAGCTTATTGTCACAGGAATGGAGTGGCTACACCTTC. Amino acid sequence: CASSLLSQEWSGYTF.

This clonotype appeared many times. In DNA form, the CDR3 reads TGCGCCAGCAGCCTATCACAACAGGGGCCCACTGAAGCTTTCTTT. It is translated as CASSLSQQGPTEAFF. The J gene is TRBJ1-1, the V gene TRBV5-1, with TRBD1 matching over 7 bases. The V gene end was trimmed by 4 bases and the J gene end by 4 bases; junction bases not matched to a gene: 10. In germline, CDR1 is SGHRS, CDR2 YFSETQ. The CDR3 is made up of 15 amino acids. The variable domain in full, with the rest retrieved from reference TRBV5-1 and TRBJ1-1, is KAGVTQTPRYLIKTRGQQVTLSCSPISGHRSVSWYQQTPGQGLQFLFEYFSETQRNKGNFPGRFSGRQFSNSRSEMNVSTLELGDSALYLCASSLSQQGPTEAFFGQGTRLTVV.

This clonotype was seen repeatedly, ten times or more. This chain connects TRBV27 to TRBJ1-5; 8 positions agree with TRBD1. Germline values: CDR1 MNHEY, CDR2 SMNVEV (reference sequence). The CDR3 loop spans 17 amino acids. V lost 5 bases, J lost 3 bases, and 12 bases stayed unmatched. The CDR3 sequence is CASSASRTGIANQPQHF. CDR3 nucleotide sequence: TGTGCCAGCAGTGCCTCCCGGACAGGGATTGCCAATCAGCCCCAGCATTTT.

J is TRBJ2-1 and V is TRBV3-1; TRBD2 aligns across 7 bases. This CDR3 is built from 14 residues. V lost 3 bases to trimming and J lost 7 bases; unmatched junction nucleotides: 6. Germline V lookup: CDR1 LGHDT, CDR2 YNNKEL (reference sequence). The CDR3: CASSHGLVQNEQFF. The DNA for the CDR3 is TGTGCCAGCAGCCACGGACTAGTTCAAAATGAGCAGTTCTTC.

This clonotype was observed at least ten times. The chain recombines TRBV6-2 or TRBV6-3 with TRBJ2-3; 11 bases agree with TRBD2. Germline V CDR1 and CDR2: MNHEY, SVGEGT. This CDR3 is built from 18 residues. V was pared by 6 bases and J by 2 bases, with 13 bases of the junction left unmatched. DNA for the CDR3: TGTGCCAGCAGCCCAATGTTACTAGCGGGGGCTGTCACAGATACGCAGTATTTT. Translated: CASSPMLLAGAVTDTQYF.

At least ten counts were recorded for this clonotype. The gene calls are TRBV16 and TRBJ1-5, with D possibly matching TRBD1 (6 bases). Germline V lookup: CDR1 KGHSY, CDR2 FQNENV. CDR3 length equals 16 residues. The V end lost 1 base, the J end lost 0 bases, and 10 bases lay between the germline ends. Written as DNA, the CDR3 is TGTGCCAGCAGCCAATACAGGGTGGATAGCAATCAGCCCCAGCATTTT. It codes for CASSQYRVDSNQPQHF.

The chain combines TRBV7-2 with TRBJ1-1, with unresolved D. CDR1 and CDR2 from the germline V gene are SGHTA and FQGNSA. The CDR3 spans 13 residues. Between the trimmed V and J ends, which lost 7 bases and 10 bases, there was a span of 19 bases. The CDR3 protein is CASMTRSRSGAFF. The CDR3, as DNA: TGTGCCAGCATGACCCGGTCTCGATCTGGAGCTTTCTTT.

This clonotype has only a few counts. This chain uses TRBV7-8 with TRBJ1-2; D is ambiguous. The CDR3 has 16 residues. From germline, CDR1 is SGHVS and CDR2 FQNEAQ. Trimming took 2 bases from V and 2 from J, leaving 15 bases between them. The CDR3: CASSLIVSGNNYGYTF. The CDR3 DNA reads TGTGCCAGCAGCTTAATCGTGTCTGGGAACAACTATGGCTACACCTTC.

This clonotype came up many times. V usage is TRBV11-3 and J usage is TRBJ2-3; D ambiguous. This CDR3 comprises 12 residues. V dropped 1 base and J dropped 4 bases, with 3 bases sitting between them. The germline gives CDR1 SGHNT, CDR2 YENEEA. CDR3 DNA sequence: TGTGCCAGCAGCTTAGTCGCAGATACGCAGTATTTT. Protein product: CASSLVADTQYF.

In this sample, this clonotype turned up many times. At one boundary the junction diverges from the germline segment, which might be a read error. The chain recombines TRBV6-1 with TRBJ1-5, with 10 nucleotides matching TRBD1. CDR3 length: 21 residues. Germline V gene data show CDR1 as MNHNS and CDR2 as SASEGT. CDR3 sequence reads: CASSEGGGQGMSGAFNQPQHF. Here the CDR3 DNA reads TGTGCCAGCAGCGAAGGGGGGGGACAGGGGATGTCTGGAGCCTTCAATCAGCCCCAGCATTTT.

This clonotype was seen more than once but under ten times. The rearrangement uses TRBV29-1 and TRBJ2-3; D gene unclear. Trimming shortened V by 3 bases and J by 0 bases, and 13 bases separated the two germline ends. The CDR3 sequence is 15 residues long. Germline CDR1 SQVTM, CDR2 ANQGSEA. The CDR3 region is CSVEFPEPSTDTQYF. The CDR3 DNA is TGCAGCGTTGAGTTTCCAGAGCCTAGCACAGATACGCAGTATTTT.

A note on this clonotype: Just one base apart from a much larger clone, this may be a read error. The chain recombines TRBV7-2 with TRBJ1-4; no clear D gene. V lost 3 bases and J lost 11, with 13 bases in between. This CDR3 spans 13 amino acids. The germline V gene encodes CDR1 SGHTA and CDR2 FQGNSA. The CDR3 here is CASSFSVGDKLFF. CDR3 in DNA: TGTGCCAGCAGCTTCTCAGTAGGTGATAAACTGTTTTTT.

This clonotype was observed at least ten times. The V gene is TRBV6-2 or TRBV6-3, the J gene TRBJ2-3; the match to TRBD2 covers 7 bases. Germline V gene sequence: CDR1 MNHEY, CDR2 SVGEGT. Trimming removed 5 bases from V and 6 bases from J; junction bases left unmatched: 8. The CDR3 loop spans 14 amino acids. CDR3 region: CASSQGLGSDTQYF. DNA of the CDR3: TGTGCCAGCAGTCAAGGACTAGGTTCCGATACGCAGTATTTT.

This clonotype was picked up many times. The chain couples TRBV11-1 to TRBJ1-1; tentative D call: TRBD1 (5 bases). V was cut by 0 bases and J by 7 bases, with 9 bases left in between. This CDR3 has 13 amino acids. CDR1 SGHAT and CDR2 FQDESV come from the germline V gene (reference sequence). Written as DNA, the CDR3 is TGTGCCAGCAGCTTAGCGCAGGGATATGAAGCTTTCTTT. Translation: CASSLAQGYEAFF. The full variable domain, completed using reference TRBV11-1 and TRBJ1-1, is EAEVAQSPRYKITEKSQAVAFWCDPISGHATLYWYRQILGQGPELLVQFQDESVVDDSQLPKDRFSAERLKGVDSTLKIQPAELGDSAMYLCASSLAQGYEAFFGQGTRLTVV.

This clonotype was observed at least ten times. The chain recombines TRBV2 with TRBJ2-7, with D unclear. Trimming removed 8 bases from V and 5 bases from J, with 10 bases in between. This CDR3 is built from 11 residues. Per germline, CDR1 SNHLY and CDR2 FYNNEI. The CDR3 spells CASDQRDEQYF. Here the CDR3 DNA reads TGTGCCAGCGACCAGCGAGACGAGCAGTACTTC.

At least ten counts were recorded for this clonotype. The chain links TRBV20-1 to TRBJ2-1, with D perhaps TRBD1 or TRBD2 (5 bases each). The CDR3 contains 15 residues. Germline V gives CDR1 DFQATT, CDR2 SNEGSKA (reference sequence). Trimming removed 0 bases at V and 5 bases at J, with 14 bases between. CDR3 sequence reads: CSARELGPRNNEQFF. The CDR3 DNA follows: TGCAGTGCTAGAGAGCTGGGACCTCGAAACAATGAGCAGTTCTTC.

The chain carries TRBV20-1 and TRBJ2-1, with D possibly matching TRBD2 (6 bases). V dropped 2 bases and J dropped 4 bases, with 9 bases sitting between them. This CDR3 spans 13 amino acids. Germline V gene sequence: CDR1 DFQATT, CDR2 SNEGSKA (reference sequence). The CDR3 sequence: CSARIAEYNEQFF. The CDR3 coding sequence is TGCAGTGCTAGAATAGCGGAGTACAATGAGCAGTTCTTC.

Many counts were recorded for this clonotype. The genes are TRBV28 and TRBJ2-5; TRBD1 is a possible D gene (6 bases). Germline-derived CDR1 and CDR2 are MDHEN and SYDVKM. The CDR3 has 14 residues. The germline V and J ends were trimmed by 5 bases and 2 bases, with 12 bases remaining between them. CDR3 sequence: CASSLPGQQETQYF. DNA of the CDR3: TGTGCCAGCAGTCTCCCGGGACAACAAGAGACCCAGTACTTC.

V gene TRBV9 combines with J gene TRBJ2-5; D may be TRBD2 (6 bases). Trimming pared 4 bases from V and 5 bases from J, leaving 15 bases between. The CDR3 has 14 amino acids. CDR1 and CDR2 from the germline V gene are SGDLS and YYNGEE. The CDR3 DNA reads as TGTGCCAGCAGCCCAAGACTAGGTCTGGAGACCCAGTACTTC. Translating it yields CASSPRLGLETQYF.

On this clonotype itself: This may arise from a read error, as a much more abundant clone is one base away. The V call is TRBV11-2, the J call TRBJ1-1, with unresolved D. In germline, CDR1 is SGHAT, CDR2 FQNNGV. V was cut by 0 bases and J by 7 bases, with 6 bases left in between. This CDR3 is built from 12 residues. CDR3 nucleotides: TGTGCCAGCAGCTTAGATTGGGATGAAGCTTTCTTT. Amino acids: CASSLDWDEAFF. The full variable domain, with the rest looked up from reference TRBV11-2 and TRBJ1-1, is EAGVAQSPRYKIIEKRQSVAFWCNPISGHATLYWYQQILGQGPKLLIQFQNNGVVDDSQLPKDRFSAERLKGVDSTLKIQPAKLEDSAVYLCASSLDWDEAFFGQGTRLTVV.

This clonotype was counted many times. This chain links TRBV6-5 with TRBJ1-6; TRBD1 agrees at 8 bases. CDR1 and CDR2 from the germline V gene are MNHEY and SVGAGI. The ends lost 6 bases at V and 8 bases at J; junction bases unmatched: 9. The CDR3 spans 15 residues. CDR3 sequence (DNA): TGTGCCAGCAGACCGACCGGACAGGGTTATTCACCCCTCCACTTT. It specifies CASRPTGQGYSPLHF.